This entry lists 22 T cell receptor beta chains sequenced from one sample in a study of blood T cell repertoires in COVID-19. Here immunoSEQ multiplex PCR was the method, and the copy in TCRdb shows in-frame clones only, minus some. Counted here are under 350,000 clones, about 86% occurring once; the ten biggest clones make up 4% to 5%. The specimen sequenced was PBMCs or T cells enriched from blood (not recorded which). The receptors come from a woman in her thirties or forties with acute COVID-19.

The V call is TRBV18, the J call TRBJ2-5, with TRBD1 matching over 8 bases. CDR3 length equals 14 residues. Germline V gene sequence: CDR1 KGHSH, CDR2 LQKENI. With 5 bases clipped from V and 1 base from J, the junction kept 3 bases outside the gene matches. The CDR3 region is CASSTDRGQETQYF. In nucleotides, the CDR3 is TGTGCCAGCTCAACCGACAGGGGCCAAGAGACCCAGTACTTC.

A single count supports this clone. V gene TRBV6-2 or TRBV6-3 combines with J gene TRBJ1-1, with a weak D call TRBD1 (6 bases). V shed 5 bases and J shed 3 bases, with 16 bases lying between them. This CDR3 has 15 amino acids. Per germline, CDR1 MNHEY and CDR2 SVGEGT. This chain's CDR3 is CASSPTGYQDTEAFF. In DNA, the CDR3 is TGTGCCAGCAGTCCCACAGGGTATCAGGACACTGAAGCTTTCTTT.

In its sample, this clone was seen a few times. The J gene is TRBJ1-1, the V gene TRBV6-5; perhaps TRBD1 as D (5 bases). Germline V lookup: CDR1 MNHEY, CDR2 SVGAGI. V was trimmed by 10 bases and J by 2 bases, leaving 20 bases between them. The CDR3 has 15 amino acids. The CDR3 is CATQTRTRGNTEAFF. CDR3 nucleotides: TGTGCCACGCAGACACGGACAAGGGGAAACACTGAAGCTTTCTTT.

This chain connects TRBV5-6 to TRBJ1-3; 7 bases are a match to TRBD1. Trimming cost V 4 bases and J 0 bases; bases outside gene matches: 7. From germline, CDR1 is SGHDT and CDR2 YYEEEE. The CDR3 is 16 residues long. The CDR3 here is CASSLDRPTSGNTIYF. The CDR3 nucleotides read TGTGCCAGCAGCCTGGACAGGCCCACCTCTGGAAACACCATATATTTT.

The rearrangement joins TRBV7-6 to TRBJ2-1; 8 nucleotides match TRBD2. CDR3 length: 16 residues. In germline, CDR1 is SGHVS, CDR2 FNYEAQ. The junction had 10 bases not matched to a gene; V was cut back by 5 bases and J by 4 bases. Here the CDR3 DNA reads TGTGCCAGCAGCCTAGGCGGCGGGGGGACGTACAATGAGCAGTTCTTC. Its protein product is CASSLGGGGTYNEQFF. Filled out from reference TRBV7-6 and TRBJ2-1, the complete variable domain reads GAGVSQSPRYKVTKRGQDVALRCDPISGHVSLYWYRQALGQGPEFLTYFNYEAQQDKSGLPNDRFSAERPEGSISTLTIQRTEQRDSAMYRCASSLGGGGTYNEQFFGPGTRLTVL.

CDR3 residues: CATSDPRTGPDTQYF. The CDR3 nucleotides read TGTGCCACCAGTGATCCCCGGACAGGGCCAGATACGCAGTATTTT. The rearrangement links TRBV24-1 to TRBJ2-3; the match to TRBD1 covers 8 bases. The CDR3 runs to 15 residues. From germline, CDR1 is KGHDR and CDR2 SFDVKD. The V and J ends lost 3 bases and 4 bases, in that order; junction bases with no gene match: 5.

The chain employs TRBV19 and TRBJ2-2; 7 bases are a match to TRBD1. The CDR3 runs to 15 residues. The germline gives CDR1 LNHDA, CDR2 SQIVND (reference sequence). V gave up 7 bases and J gave up 0 bases; unmatched junction bases: 5. The CDR3 loop is CASTRQGTNTGELFF. Written as DNA, the CDR3 is TGTGCCAGTACACGACAGGGCACGAACACCGGGGAGCTGTTTTTT.

This sequence joins TRBV28 and TRBJ2-1, with 7 nucleotides matching TRBD1. V lost 4 bases, J lost 2 bases, and 5 bases stayed unmatched. CDR3 length: 15 amino acids. In germline, CDR1 is MDHEN, CDR2 SYDVKM. CDR3 sequence reads: CASSWDSATYNEQFF. The DNA of the CDR3 is TGTGCCAGCAGTTGGGACAGTGCGACCTACAATGAGCAGTTCTTC.

This clone showed up just once. V and J are TRBV7-4 and TRBJ2-3; D unresolved. The CDR3 sequence is 16 residues long. V shed 5 bases and J shed 1 base, with 16 bases lying between them. The germline V gene encodes CDR1 SGHVT and CDR2 SQSDAQ. CDR3 coding DNA: TGTGCCAGCAGCCCTAGGCCCCATCCCCGCACAGATACGCAGTATTTT. Its protein product is CASSPRPHPRTDTQYF.

The rearrangement uses TRBV28 and TRBJ2-7; weak D call: TRBD1 (5 bases). Germline lookup yields CDR1 MDHEN and CDR2 SYDVKM. The CDR3 sequence is 13 residues long. Trimming cost V 2 bases and J 5 bases, with 10 bases left between them. The DNA for the CDR3 is TGTGCCAGCAGTTTAAGGGGTTTCCACGAGCAGTACTTC. It yields the protein CASSLRGFHEQYF.

The chain links TRBV19 to TRBJ1-5, with D uncertain. CDR1 LNHDA and CDR2 SQIVND come from the germline V gene (reference sequence). The CDR3 is 12 amino acids. The ends were cut back, 7 bases at V and 4 bases at J, with 8 bases in the middle. The CDR3 nucleotides are TGTGCCAGTACGAGCAAAAATCAGCCCCAGCATTTT. Encoded protein: CASTSKNQPQHF.

V gene TRBV7-8 combines with J gene TRBJ2-3, with 10 nucleotides matching TRBD2. Germline loops: CDR1 SGHVS, CDR2 FQNEAQ. V was pared by 1 base and J by 2 bases, with 6 bases of the junction left unmatched. This CDR3 has 17 amino acids. The CDR3 sequence is CASSLGPLAGDTDTQYF. The CDR3 nucleotides are TGTGCCAGCAGCTTAGGCCCTCTAGCGGGGGACACAGATACGCAGTATTTT.

J is TRBJ1-2 and V is TRBV5-5, with 7 bases that match TRBD1. The CDR3 spans 17 residues. V lost 4 bases, J lost 4 bases, and 16 bases stayed unmatched. Germline lookup yields CDR1 SGHKS and CDR2 YYEKEE (reference sequence). Here the CDR3 DNA reads TGTGCCAGCAGCCCCGACAGGGATCGGATTCTGGTCTATGGCTACACCTTC. Translated, it gives CASSPDRDRILVYGYTF. Supplemented by reference TRBV5-5 and TRBJ1-2, the full variable domain reads DAGVTQSPTHLIKTRGQQVTLRCSPISGHKSVSWYQQVLGQGPQFIFQYYEKEERGRGNFPDRFSARQFPNYSSELNVNALLLGDSALYLCASSPDRDRILVYGYTFGSGTRLTVV.

The CDR3 DNA sequence: TGTGCCAGCAGCTTACCGTCGGGGGAGCAGTACTTC. This sequence encodes CASSLPSGEQYF. The J gene is TRBJ2-7, the V gene TRBV7-2, with a tentative D call TRBD2 (5 bases). The CDR3 consists of 12 residues. The V gene lost 2 bases and the J gene lost 7 bases, with 9 bases spanning the gap. Germline V gene lookup returns CDR1 SGHTA and CDR2 FQGNSA.

The chain has TRBV19 and TRBJ2-2; D might be TRBD2 (6 bases). The CDR3 runs 16 residues. Per germline, CDR1 LNHDA and CDR2 SQIVND (reference sequence). V lost 0 bases, J lost 4 bases, and 12 bases lay in between. The CDR3 region is CASSIDGGVGTGELFF. For the CDR3, the DNA is TGTGCCAGTAGTATAGATGGAGGGGTCGGCACCGGGGAGCTGTTTTTT.

The rearrangement links TRBV19 to TRBJ2-7; 8 bases are a match to TRBD2. Germline V gene lookup returns CDR1 LNHDA and CDR2 SQIVND (reference sequence). The CDR3 consists of 12 residues. V was clipped by 8 bases and J by 2 bases; unmatched bases: 2. CDR3 bases: TGTGCCAGTCGCGGGGGGCCCTACGAGCAGTACTTC. This encodes CASRGGPYEQYF.

This clone showed up just once. The V and J genes are TRBV5-1 and TRBJ2-2, with TRBD1 identical over 7 bases. V lost 4 bases to trimming and J lost 3 bases; unmatched junction nucleotides: 3. The germline gives CDR1 SGHRS, CDR2 YFSETQ. The CDR3 loop spans 14 amino acids. As DNA, the CDR3 is TGCGCCAGCAGCCGACAGGGCGACACCGGGGAGCTGTTTTTT. It codes for CASSRQGDTGELFF.

The CDR3 DNA sequence: TGTGCCAGCGGCCGGACAGGGGGCGGTTTTTATGGCTACACCTTC. The encoded protein is CASGRTGGGFYGYTF. This chain uses TRBV5-6 with TRBJ1-2; 11 bases agree with TRBD1. V shed 7 bases, J shed 5 bases, and the junction held 10 bases outside the gene matches. This CDR3 is built from 15 residues. Germline V CDR1 and CDR2: SGHDT, YYEEEE.

V usage is TRBV24-1 and J usage is TRBJ2-1; 12 nucleotides match TRBD2. V lost 6 bases, J lost 9 bases, and 8 bases stayed unmatched. The length of the CDR3 is 15 residues. Germline V gene data show CDR1 as KGHDR and CDR2 as SFDVKD. CDR3 loop: CATSSQASGRGEQFF. The CDR3, as DNA: TGTGCCACCAGTTCGCAGGCTAGCGGGAGGGGTGAGCAGTTCTTC.

The chain is built from TRBV15 and TRBJ2-7, with 12 positions matching TRBD1. V lost 0 bases to trimming and J lost 7 bases; unmatched junction nucleotides: 16. CDR1 LNHNV and CDR2 YYDKDF come from the germline V gene (reference sequence). The CDR3 runs 19 residues. CDR3 protein: CATSRETPLSGQGAREQYF. CDR3 DNA sequence: TGTGCCACCAGCAGAGAGACCCCTTTATCGGGACAGGGGGCGAGAGAGCAGTACTTC.

V is TRBV12-5 and J is TRBJ2-1; D unresolved. In germline, CDR1 is LGHNT, CDR2 FRNRAP. V gave up 1 base and J gave up 9 bases, with 22 bases separating them. The CDR3 loop spans 17 amino acids. This CDR3 reads CASGLALTLREPFEQFF. In nucleotides, the CDR3 is TGTGCTAGTGGTTTGGCGCTAACCCTTCGTGAGCCATTTGAGCAGTTCTTC.

The rearrangement uses TRBV10-3 and TRBJ2-6; 7 bases agree with TRBD1. The CDR3 spans 17 residues. Losses at the gene ends were 0 bases for V and 0 bases for J; bases not matched to a gene: 2. CDR1 is ENHRY, CDR2 SYGVKD, per germline. The CDR3, as DNA: TGTGCCATCAGTGAGTCGACAGGGCGCTCTGGGGCCAACGTCCTGACTTTC. This encodes CAISESTGRSGANVLTF.